This T cell receptor beta chain was documented in a study of T cell changes during pregnancy in multiple sclerosis. Method: immunoSEQ multiplex PCR; TCRdb's copy keeps in-frame clones and lacks some. The sample records 30,000 to 45,000 clones, roughly 93% being singletons. The CDR3 contains 15 residues. The ends lost 3 bases at V and 3 bases at J; junction bases unmatched: 7. From germline, CDR1 is GTSNPN and CDR2 SVGIG (reference sequence). The clonotype comes from a female donor with multiple sclerosis, enrolled in a pregnancy study. The sequencing here drew on CD4+ T cells from peripheral blood mononuclear cells, taken in the first trimester of pregnancy. This sequence joins TRBV30 and TRBJ1-5, with 8 bases that match TRBD1. The CDR3 nucleotides read TGTGCCTGGAGAGTGGCAGGGGGCCCCAATCAGCCCCAGCATTTT. Its protein is CAWRVAGGPNQPQHF.